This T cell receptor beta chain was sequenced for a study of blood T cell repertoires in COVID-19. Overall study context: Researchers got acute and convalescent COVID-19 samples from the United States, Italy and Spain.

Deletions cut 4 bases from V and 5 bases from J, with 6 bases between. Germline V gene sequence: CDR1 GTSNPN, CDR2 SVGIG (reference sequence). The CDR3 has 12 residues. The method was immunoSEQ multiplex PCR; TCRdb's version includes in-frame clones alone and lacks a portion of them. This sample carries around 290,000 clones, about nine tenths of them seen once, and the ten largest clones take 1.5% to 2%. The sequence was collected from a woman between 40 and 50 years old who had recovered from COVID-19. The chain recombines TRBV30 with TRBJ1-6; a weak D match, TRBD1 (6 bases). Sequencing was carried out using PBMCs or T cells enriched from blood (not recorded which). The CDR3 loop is CAWTGDNSPLHF. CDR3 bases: TGTGCCTGGACAGGGGATAATTCACCCCTCCACTTT.